These T cell receptor beta chains were read from a single sample in a study of blood T cell repertoires in COVID-19. Clones were sequenced by immunoSEQ multiplex PCR, and TCRdb holds only the in-frame ones, with some missing. The sample holds about 130,000 clones, around 88% seen once. The material sequenced was PBMCs or T cells enriched from blood (not recorded which). These receptors all come from a woman aged 45-65 years who had recovered from COVID-19. Each CDR3 is given with its conserved first and last residue. A D gene is named only where the DNA matches it firmly. Not all rows give a size; the values are once, few, many and, for expanded clones, a class.

clone_size	v_call	j_call	d_call	cdr3_aa	cdr3_nt
.	TRBV12-3/TRBV12-4	TRBJ2-7	.	CASTQQGGEQYF	TGTGCCAGCACACAACAGGGCGGCGAGCAGTACTTC
few	TRBV11-3	TRBJ2-3	TRBD1	CASSLVRGPITDTQYF	TGTGCCAGCAGCTTAGTAAGGGGGCCAATCACAGATACGCAGTATTTT
.	TRBV3-1/TRBV3-2	TRBJ1-4	.	CASSQESRLREKLFF	TGTGCCAGCAGCCAAGAATCCCGGTTACGTGAAAAACTGTTTTTT
.	TRBV7-9	TRBJ2-7	.	CASSRATVTYEQYF	TGTGCCAGCAGCCGTGCGACAGTCACCTACGAGCAGTACTTC
.	TRBV27	TRBJ2-7	.	CASVGRGEQYF	TGTGCCAGCGTTGGAAGGGGTGAGCAGTACTTC
.	TRBV28	TRBJ2-1	.	CVIMSSYNEQFF	TGTGTCATTATGAGCTCCTACAATGAGCAGTTCTTC
once	TRBV10-3	TRBJ2-1	TRBD2	CAISARGGNEQFF	TGTGCCATCAGTGCCCGCGGGGGCAATGAGCAGTTCTTC
.	TRBV15	TRBJ2-7	.	CATSRRGSGSYEQYF	TGTGCCACCAGCAGGAGGGGTAGCGGCTCCTACGAGCAGTACTTC
.	TRBV5-1	TRBJ2-6	.	CASSFGQAGANVLTF	TGCGCCAGCAGCTTTGGTCAGGCTGGGGCCAACGTCCTGACTTTC
.	TRBV19	TRBJ2-7	TRBD1	CASSSTGTGVSEQYF	TGTGCCAGTAGTTCCACCGGGACAGGGGTCAGCGAGCAGTACTTC
once	TRBV27	TRBJ1-5	.	CASSIGTINQPQHF	TGTGCCAGCAGTATCGGGACAATCAATCAGCCCCAGCATTTT
.	TRBV9	TRBJ2-2	.	CASSVEGQNTGELFF	TGTGCCAGCAGCGTAGAGGGACAGAACACCGGGGAGCTGTTTTTT
.	TRBV7-9	TRBJ1-2	.	CASSFGRANYGYTF	TGTGCCAGCAGCTTTGGCAGGGCTAACTATGGCTACACCTTC
once	TRBV27	TRBJ2-7	.	CASSSVDSYEQYF	TGTGCCAGCAGTTCCGTAGATTCGTACGAGCAGTACTTC
.	TRBV3-1/TRBV3-2	TRBJ1-2	.	CASSQALHYGGYTF	TGTGCCAGCAGCCAAGCGTTGCACTATGGGGGCTACACCTTC
.	TRBV30	TRBJ1-1	TRBD1	CAWEAGTGIFRANSNTEAFF	TGTGCCTGGGAAGCCGGGACAGGGATTTTTCGTGCCAACTCGAACACTGAAGCTTTCTTT
.	TRBV3-1/TRBV3-2	TRBJ2-7	TRBD2	CASSFGTSGSYEQYF	TGTGCCAGCAGTTTCGGGACTAGCGGATCCTACGAGCAGTACTTC